Below, 8 T cell receptor beta chains from the same sample are listed, as sequenced in a study of radiation and T cells in renal cell carcinoma (dated by TCRdb to the early 2020s). Reading the label with the study, this specimen's time point is: baseline pretreatment blood. The sample's treatment or condition label is to be understood as: 15 Gy SBRT to primary tumor, nephrectomy 4 weeks later. The method behind the library was the immunoSEQ multiplex PCR assay. The source is immuneACCESS, and TCRdb retained only in-frame sequences with V and J called. Part of the clones is not carried over; for the studies checked, unresolved V genes explain less than half of this, and the remainder is unexplained. Here the sample has over 85,000 clones; 65% to 85% occur a single time. Around 6.3% of the sample belongs to the ten largest clones. Sequenced here: blood, sampled from a patient whose treatment included radiotherapy and nephrectomy. Receptors originate from a man in his sixties with renal cell carcinoma.

This clone is deemed medium-sized (0.01 to 0.1%). The rearrangement joins TRBV9 to TRBJ2-7; 9 bases agree with TRBD2. After removal of 0 bases from V and 7 bases from J, the junction contained 8 bases not matched to a gene. Germline V gene lookup returns CDR1 SGDLS and CDR2 YYNGEE. This CDR3 is built from 15 residues. The CDR3 loop is CASSVAAGGPGEQYF. As DNA, the CDR3 is TGTGCCAGCAGCGTAGCTGCGGGAGGGCCGGGAGAGCAGTACTTC.

This clone occurred once. The rearrangement links TRBV10-1 to TRBJ2-7, with 8 bases lining up with TRBD2. Germline CDR1 is WNHNN and CDR2 is SYGVQD (reference sequence). Germline trimming cut 6 bases from V and 6 bases from J; bases unmatched to any gene: 7. This CDR3 has 13 residues. The CDR3 region has the DNA TGCGCCAGCAGGGGGACTAGAGGATGCGAGCAGTACTTC. Translated, it gives CASRGTRGCEQYF.

The rearrangement joins TRBV4-2 to TRBJ2-7; 10 nucleotides align to TRBD2. V was pared by 5 bases and J by 2 bases, with 3 bases of the junction left unmatched. The CDR3 is 14 amino acids. CDR1 is LGHNA, CDR2 YNFKEQ, per germline. The CDR3 bases are TGTGCCAGCAGCTACCTAGCGGGAGCCTACGAGCAGTACTTC. Its protein is CASSYLAGAYEQYF.

In this sample, this clone turned up once. The J gene is TRBJ2-6, the V gene TRBV18; a possible D gene is TRBD1 (6 bases). V lost 2 bases and J 11 bases, leaving 16 bases between the germline ends. The germline gives CDR1 KGHSH, CDR2 LQKENI. The CDR3 sequence is 15 residues long. The CDR3 reads CASSPGRGRLDVLTF. CDR3 sequence (DNA): TGTGCCAGCTCACCAGGCAGGGGCCGCTTGGACGTCCTGACTTTC.

The chain uses TRBV10-2 and TRBJ2-5; 11 bases align to TRBD2. Germline V CDR1 and CDR2: WSHSY, SAAADI. V was pared by 0 bases and J by 5 bases, with 2 bases of the junction left unmatched. CDR3 size: 15 residues. The CDR3 bases are TGCGCCAGCAGTGAGTCACTAGCGGGAGTTGAGACCCAGTACTTC. This gives the protein CASSESLAGVETQYF.

This clone was found once. This rearrangement joins TRBV5-1 to TRBJ1-4; tentatively, D is TRBD1 (5 bases). Trimming took 0 bases from V and 5 from J, leaving 14 bases between them. The CDR3 is made up of 16 amino acids. Per the germline V gene, CDR1 is SGHRS and CDR2 is YFSETQ. The CDR3 spells CASSLGGRTANEKLFF. Here the CDR3 DNA reads TGCGCCAGCAGCTTGGGGGGCAGGACGGCAAATGAAAAACTGTTTTTT.

In DNA form, the CDR3 reads TGTGCCAGCGCCCTAGAGGTCCGGCTTGATGGAAACACCATATATTTT. Translating gives CASALEVRLDGNTIYF. This chain joins TRBV7-9 and TRBJ1-3; D remains unclear. Germline V gene sequence: CDR1 SEHNR, CDR2 FQNEAQ (reference sequence). CDR3 size: 16 residues. The V end was cut by 8 bases, the J end by 3 bases, with 20 bases between.

The chain recombines TRBV29-1 with TRBJ2-1; a weak D match, TRBD2 (5 bases). Germline CDR1 reads SQVTM; CDR2 reads ANQGSEA. Trimming took off 6 bases at V and 1 base at J, with 7 bases between the two ends. The CDR3 runs 12 residues. The CDR3 loop reads CSVTRSYNEQFF. The CDR3 nucleotides read TGCAGCGTAACTAGGTCCTACAATGAGCAGTTCTTC.